These 22 T cell receptor beta chains came from one sample sequenced in a study of CD8 T cells in ankylosing spondylitis. TCRdb re-called the 5' RACE reads with MiXCR, one entry per CDR3 protein. The table includes roughly 120,000 distinct CDR3 sequences, about 7% detected once. The sample taken for sequencing was blood, either unsorted or a sorted T cell fraction (not recorded which). These receptors came from a male donor with ankylosing spondylitis or in good health (not recorded which).

This clonotype came up many times. The J gene is TRBJ1-1, the V gene TRBV20-1; no clear D gene. This CDR3 is 13 amino acids long. The germline gives CDR1 DFQATT, CDR2 SNEGSKA (reference sequence). Trimming pared 1 base from V and 1 base from J, leaving 7 bases between. This CDR3 is CSARGKPNTEAFF. In DNA form, the CDR3 reads TGCAGTGCTAGAGGTAAACCGAACACTGAAGCTTTCTTT.

This clonotype has ten or more counts. CDR3 residues: CASSFLHINSGQYF. CDR3 sequence (DNA): TGTGCCAGCAGTTTTCTTCACATCAACTCCGGGCAGTACTTC. The V gene is TRBV27, the J gene TRBJ2-7; D remains unclear. This CDR3 is 14 amino acids long. CDR1 is MNHEY and CDR2 is SMNVEV in the germline V gene (reference sequence). Trimming pared 3 bases from V and 9 bases from J, leaving 18 bases between.

This clonotype has a count of ten or more. The genes are TRBV20-1 and TRBJ1-2; the D is unclear. Trimming cost V 6 bases and J 3 bases, with 8 bases left between them. The CDR3 is made up of 11 amino acids. Germline CDR1 and CDR2: DFQATT and SNEGSKA (reference sequence). CDR3 sequence: CSARDDYGYTF. DNA for the CDR3: TGCAGTGCCCGAGACGACTATGGCTACACCTTC.

This clonotype was observed at least ten times. V is TRBV18 and J is TRBJ1-2; D is perhaps TRBD1 (5 bases). Germline loops: CDR1 KGHSH, CDR2 LQKENI. CDR3 length: 14 amino acids. V dropped 3 bases and J dropped 2 bases, with 10 bases sitting between them. CDR3 sequence: CASSPGARNYGYTF. In nucleotides, the CDR3 is TGTGCCAGCTCACCCGGGGCGAGAAACTATGGCTACACCTTC.

The table lists this clonotype with many counts. This chain connects TRBV9 to TRBJ2-3, with D perhaps TRBD2 (6 bases). CDR3 length equals 15 residues. The V end was cut by 4 bases, the J end by 0 bases, with 12 bases between. Germline CDR1 and CDR2: SGDLS and YYNGEE. Here the CDR3 DNA reads TGTGCCAGCAGCTTTGCCGGGACTAGCACAGATACGCAGTATTTT. Residues: CASSFAGTSTDTQYF.

This clonotype showed up many times. V gene TRBV7-9 combines with J gene TRBJ2-1, with D possibly matching TRBD1 (6 bases). There are 15 residues in the CDR3. Trimming shortened V by 7 bases and J by 0 bases, and 13 bases separated the two germline ends. The germline V gene has CDR1 SEHNR and CDR2 FQNEAQ (reference sequence). CDR3 sequence reads: CASTQGSRSYNEQFF. The CDR3 DNA reads TGTGCCAGCACCCAGGGGAGCCGCTCCTACAATGAGCAGTTCTTC.

Many counts were recorded for this clonotype. The chain joins TRBV20-1 to TRBJ2-2; TRBD2 is a possible D gene (6 bases). The CDR3 has 16 residues. From germline, CDR1 is DFQATT and CDR2 SNEGSKA (reference sequence). V lost 2 bases to trimming and J lost 3 bases, with 16 bases between them. Here the CDR3 reads CSARIRGRIDTGELFF. CDR3 bases: TGCAGTGCTAGAATTCGGGGGAGAATAGACACCGGGGAGCTGTTTTTT.

The chain joins TRBV29-1 to TRBJ2-1, with 9 positions matching TRBD2. Germline CDR1 reads SQVTM; CDR2 reads ANQGSEA. CDR3 size: 13 residues. With V trimmed by 7 bases and J by 2 bases, 3 bases remained unmatched. The CDR3 DNA sequence: TGCAGCGGGACTAGCGAAGCCTACAATGAGCAGTTCTTC. Residues: CSGTSEAYNEQFF.

This clonotype was detected ten times or more. The gene calls are TRBV5-5 and TRBJ1-2; 7 bases line up with TRBD1. The J segment lost 7 bases and the V segment lost 4 bases, leaving 7 bases of the junction unmatched. CDR3 size: 13 residues. The germline gives CDR1 SGHKS, CDR2 YYEKEE (reference sequence). In DNA, the CDR3 is TGTGCCAGCAGCCCGAGGGACAGCAGTGGCTACACCTTC. Translation gives CASSPRDSSGYTF. The full variable domain, in which reference TRBV5-5 and TRBJ1-2 provide the parts outside the CDR3, is DAGVTQSPTHLIKTRGQQVTLRCSPISGHKSVSWYQQVLGQGPQFIFQYYEKEERGRGNFPDRFSARQFPNYSSELNVNALLLGDSALYLCASSPRDSSGYTFGSGTRLTVV.

The table lists this clonotype with many counts. The chain carries TRBV5-1 and TRBJ2-7; no clear D gene. V lost 0 bases to trimming and J lost 2 bases, with 3 bases between them. Germline V gives CDR1 SGHRS, CDR2 YFSETQ. CDR3 length equals 12 residues. CDR3 in amino acids: CASSLVPYEQYF. In nucleotides, the CDR3 is TGCGCCAGCAGCTTGGTTCCCTACGAGCAGTACTTC.

This clonotype was seen repeatedly, ten times or more. The chain carries TRBV20-1 and TRBJ2-2; no firm D call. Germline values: CDR1 DFQATT, CDR2 SNEGSKA (reference sequence). Trimming shortened V by 7 bases and J by 1 base, and 16 bases separated the two germline ends. The CDR3 consists of 15 residues. CDR3: CSVQEVQLNTGELFF. In DNA, the CDR3 is TGCAGTGTCCAAGAGGTTCAGTTGAACACCGGGGAGCTGTTTTTT.

This clonotype was counted many times. The chain has TRBV7-3 and TRBJ2-3, with TRBD1 matching over 7 bases. The CDR3 is 14 amino acids. V lost 5 bases, J lost 4 bases, and 6 bases stayed unmatched. Germline values: CDR1 SGHTA, CDR2 FQGTGA. The CDR3 coding sequence is TGTGCCAGCAGCAGAGGGGGCTACGCAGATACGCAGTATTTT. The encoded protein is CASSRGGYADTQYF.

This clonotype was found many times. The chain has TRBV4-1 and TRBJ1-5, with 8 positions matching TRBD1. After removal of 0 bases from V and 4 bases from J, the junction contained 5 bases not matched to a gene. The CDR3 covers 16 residues. Germline loops: CDR1 MGHRA, CDR2 YSYEKL. Written as DNA, the CDR3 is TGCGCCAGCAGCCAAGATGGCAGGGGGCAGAATCAGCCCCAGCATTTT. As protein: CASSQDGRGQNQPQHF.

This clonotype was observed at least ten times. V and J are TRBV20-1 and TRBJ2-3, with D possibly matching TRBD2 (5 bases). The length of the CDR3 is 14 residues. V was cut by 0 bases and J by 3 bases, with 10 bases left in between. Germline values: CDR1 DFQATT, CDR2 SNEGSKA (reference sequence). The DNA for the CDR3 is TGCAGTGCTAGAGAGCCTAGGGAGACAGATACGCAGTATTTT. Translating gives CSAREPRETDTQYF.

The V and J genes are TRBV7-2 and TRBJ1-2, with D possibly being TRBD1 (5 bases). V was trimmed by 6 bases and J by 2 bases, leaving 10 bases between them. The CDR3 extends over 13 amino acids. Germline lookup yields CDR1 SGHTA and CDR2 FQGNSA. In nucleotides, the CDR3 is TGTGCCAGCAGACAGACAGACAACTATGGCTACACCTTC. Translated, it gives CASRQTDNYGYTF.

This clonotype has a count of ten or more. The chain joins TRBV5-1 to TRBJ2-3; 12 nucleotides agree with TRBD2. J lost 1 base, V lost 3 bases, and 12 bases had no gene match. This CDR3 has 19 residues. The germline V gene encodes CDR1 SGHRS and CDR2 YFSETQ. CDR3 bases: TGCGCCAGCAGCTCAGTCGGGACTAGCGGGTATGCCGGCACAGATACGCAGTATTTT. This gives the protein CASSSVGTSGYAGTDTQYF.

The sample holds many counts of this clonotype. The CDR3 nucleotides read TGCAGTGCCATAGGGGGACTAGCGGCCCCTAGCACAGATACGCAGTATTTT. This sequence encodes CSAIGGLAAPSTDTQYF. The rearrangement uses TRBV20-1 and TRBJ2-3; 11 bases map to TRBD2. The ends lost 6 bases at V and 0 bases at J; junction bases unmatched: 11. Germline CDR1 and CDR2: DFQATT and SNEGSKA (reference sequence). The CDR3 length is 17 residues.

This clonotype was counted ten times or more. CDR3 protein: CSARQGGAFF. The CDR3 bases are TGCAGTGCTAGACAAGGTGGAGCTTTCTTT. This chain uses TRBV20-1 with TRBJ1-1; D gene unclear. Trimming cost V 2 bases and J 10 bases, with 8 bases left between them. Germline V gene sequence: CDR1 DFQATT, CDR2 SNEGSKA (reference sequence). CDR3 length equals 10 residues.

The rearrangement joins TRBV7-3 to TRBJ2-6; D uncertain. Germline-derived CDR1 and CDR2 are SGHTA and FQGTGA. V dropped 2 bases and J dropped 5 bases, with 10 bases sitting between them. This CDR3 has 15 residues. Here the CDR3 DNA reads TGTGCCAGCAGCTTATGGGATGGAAGGGCCAACGTCCTGACTTTC. Amino acids: CASSLWDGRANVLTF.

This clonotype was recorded at least ten times. A read error may produce the germline difference seen at one junction end. The rearrangement links TRBV28 to TRBJ2-2; D not certain. Germline values: CDR1 MDHEN, CDR2 SYDVKM. This CDR3 is 16 amino acids long. The CDR3: CARSETFLSNTGELFF. The CDR3 nucleotides read TGTGCCCGCAGTGAGACATTTCTTTCGAACACCGGGGAGCTGTTTTTT.

This clonotype appeared many times. V usage is TRBV29-1 and J usage is TRBJ2-4, with D possibly being TRBD2 (6 bases). The CDR3 length is 14 residues. Germline V lookup: CDR1 SQVTM, CDR2 ANQGSEA. V was cut by 4 bases and J by 2 bases, with 12 bases left in between. The CDR3, as DNA: TGCAGCGTTGTACCGGGAGAATCCAAAAACATTCAGTACTTC. This gives the protein CSVVPGESKNIQYF.

This clonotype was seen repeatedly, ten times or more. V gene TRBV7-8 combines with J gene TRBJ2-7, with D unclear. CDR1 SGHVS and CDR2 FQNEAQ come from the germline V gene. This CDR3 comprises 13 residues. V was clipped by 1 base and J by 7 bases, with 11 bases between them. The CDR3 here is CASSLDWAREQYF. The CDR3 DNA follows: TGTGCCAGCAGCTTAGATTGGGCAAGAGAGCAGTACTTC.